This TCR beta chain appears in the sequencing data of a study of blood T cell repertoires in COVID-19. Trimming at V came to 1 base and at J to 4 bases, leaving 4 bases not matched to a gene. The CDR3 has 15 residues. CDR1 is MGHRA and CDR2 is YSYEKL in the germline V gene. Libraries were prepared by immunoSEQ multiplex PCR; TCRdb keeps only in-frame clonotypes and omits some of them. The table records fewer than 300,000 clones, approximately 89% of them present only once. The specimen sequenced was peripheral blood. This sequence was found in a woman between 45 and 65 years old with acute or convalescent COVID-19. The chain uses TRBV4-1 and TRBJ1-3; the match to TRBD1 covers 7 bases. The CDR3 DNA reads TGCGCCAGCAGCCAAGGTGACAGGGACGGAAACACCATATATTTT. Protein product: CASSQGDRDGNTIYF.